Below, 13 T cell receptor beta chains from the same sample are listed, as sequenced in a study of blood T cells in healthy people across ages. Next came a second PCR, run for about 6 to 12 cycles, which used a sample-barcoded 5' primer along with a J-beta primer mix. TCRdb re-analysed the 5' RACE reads in MiXCR, keeping a single row per CDR3 protein. This sample has under 800,000 distinct CDR3 sequences; around 21% occur once, and the top ten carry approximately 3.7%. The sequenced sample was blood. These receptors all come from a man between 65 and 79 years old in good health.

The V call is TRBV3-1, the J call TRBJ2-7; TRBD2 might be the D (6 bases). The J call may be wrong; the DNA end is better matched by TRBJ2-1. There are 14 residues in the CDR3. Germline assignment: CDR1 LGHDT and CDR2 YNNKEL (reference sequence). Here the CDR3 reads CASSEGLRLGEQFF. Here the CDR3 DNA reads TGTGCCAGCAGCGAGGGACTTCGTCTAGGGGAGCAGTTCTTC.

The CDR3 coding sequence is TGTGCCAGCAGCCACCTCGCAGCGGGAGGGCCTCAGAATGAGCAGTTCTTC. Amino acids: CASSHLAAGGPQNEQFF. The gene calls are TRBV3-1 and TRBJ2-1; TRBD2 matches at 10 bases. Trimming removed 3 bases from V and 7 bases from J; junction bases left unmatched: 12. Germline lookup yields CDR1 LGHDT and CDR2 YNNKEL (reference sequence). CDR3 length: 17 residues.

Turning to this clonotype: The junction departs from the called germline gene at one end, perhaps through a read error. The rearrangement joins TRBV20-1 to TRBJ2-5; D remains unclear. There are 14 residues in the CDR3. Germline CDR1 reads DFQATT; CDR2 reads SNEGSKA (reference sequence). The CDR3 nucleotides are TGCGGTGCTAGGGTCCCCTCGGTCGGAGAGACCCAGTACTTC. Translation: CGARVPSVGETQYF.

This clonotype was detected only once. The genes are TRBV7-3 and TRBJ1-2, with D maybe TRBD1 (6 bases). The CDR3 covers 12 residues. CDR1 is SGHTA and CDR2 is FQGTGA in the germline V gene. The ends were cut back, 5 bases at V and 8 bases at J, with 12 bases in the middle. This CDR3 is CASSGSGAGYTF. The CDR3 nucleotides read TGTGCCAGCAGCGGATCAGGGGCAGGCTACACCTTC.

This chain links TRBV20-1 with TRBJ2-3; 12 bases map to TRBD2. Trimming at V came to 5 bases and at J to 0 bases, leaving 6 bases not matched to a gene. Per the germline V gene, CDR1 is DFQATT and CDR2 is SNEGSKA (reference sequence). The CDR3 has 16 residues. The CDR3 nucleotides read TGCAGTGCTGCAGTCGGGACTAGCGGGAGCACAGATACGCAGTATTTT. Its translation is CSAAVGTSGSTDTQYF.

V gene TRBV24-1 combines with J gene TRBJ2-1; 7 positions match TRBD1. This CDR3 has 13 amino acids. In germline, CDR1 is KGHDR, CDR2 SFDVKD. Trimming cost V 5 bases and J 10 bases; bases outside gene matches: 7. CDR3 sequence: CATSAKGAGEQFF. The DNA of the CDR3 is TGTGCCACCAGTGCAAAGGGGGCAGGGGAGCAGTTCTTC.

The genes are TRBV10-2 and TRBJ1-1; no clear D gene. The CDR3 covers 13 residues. V dropped 8 bases and J dropped 1 base, with 11 bases sitting between them. The germline V gene has CDR1 WSHSY and CDR2 SAAADI. The chain's CDR3 is CASQTSKNTEAFF. The CDR3 nucleotides read TGCGCCAGCCAGACGAGTAAGAACACTGAAGCTTTCTTT.

This chain links TRBV28 with TRBJ2-7, with D possibly being TRBD1 or TRBD2 (6 bases each). CDR1 and CDR2 from the germline V gene are MDHEN and SYDVKM. The CDR3 has 13 residues. Trimming pared 7 bases from V and 5 bases from J, leaving 15 bases between. CDR3 loop: CASKGDSLHEQYF. As DNA, the CDR3 is TGTGCCAGCAAGGGGGACTCTCTGCACGAGCAGTACTTC.

The chain combines TRBV7-9 with TRBJ2-7; possibly TRBD2 for D (5 bases). Per the germline V gene, CDR1 is SEHNR and CDR2 is FQNEAQ (reference sequence). The CDR3 contains 14 residues. Trimming pared 5 bases from V and 5 bases from J, leaving 16 bases between. CDR3 bases: TGTGCCAGCAGCCTTATGGACGGACTCGACGAGCAGTACTTC. This sequence encodes CASSLMDGLDEQYF.

This clonotype was seen ten or more times. This sequence joins TRBV29-1 and TRBJ2-7; D gene uncertain. The V gene lost 3 bases and the J gene lost 0 bases, with 3 bases spanning the gap. Germline CDR1 and CDR2: SQVTM and ANQGSEA. The CDR3 is 11 residues long. The CDR3 region is CSVDHSYEQYF. DNA for the CDR3: TGCAGCGTTGATCACTCCTACGAGCAGTACTTC.

This clonotype was detected once. This sequence joins TRBV11-2 and TRBJ2-2; 10 bases fit TRBD1. Germline values: CDR1 SGHAT, CDR2 FQNNGV. Trimming at V came to 4 bases and at J to 4 bases, leaving 18 bases not matched to a gene. The CDR3 loop spans 20 amino acids. For the CDR3, the DNA is TGTGCCAGCAGCTCCGGGACAGGGGTCGATTTGGATCGGCGCACCGGGGAGCTGTTTTTT. The encoded protein is CASSSGTGVDLDRRTGELFF. The entire variable domain, with the rest obtained from reference TRBV11-2 and TRBJ2-2, is as follows: EAGVAQSPRYKIIEKRQSVAFWCNPISGHATLYWYQQILGQGPKLLIQFQNNGVVDDSQLPKDRFSAERLKGVDSTLKIQPAKLEDSAVYLCASSSGTGVDLDRRTGELFFGEGSRLTVL.

This chain links TRBV29-1 with TRBJ2-6; TRBD1 or TRBD2 may be the D gene (5 bases each). The CDR3 is 13 residues long. V shed 4 bases and J shed 4 bases, with 8 bases lying between them. Germline CDR1 and CDR2: SQVTM and ANQGSEA. The DNA of the CDR3 is TGCAGCGTTGGGGGGTACGGGGCCAACGTCCTGACTTTC. Amino acid sequence: CSVGGYGANVLTF.

This clonotype is medium-sized by share. This chain connects TRBV7-3 to TRBJ2-1; 8 bases are shared with TRBD2. V trimming: 5 bases; J trimming: 7 bases; junction bases outside the gene matches: 10. CDR3 size: 15 residues. Germline V gene lookup returns CDR1 SGHTA and CDR2 FQGTGA. The CDR3 bases are TGTGCCAGCAGCCAAACGGTAGCGGGGAATAATGAGCAGTTCTTC. Its translation is CASSQTVAGNNEQFF.